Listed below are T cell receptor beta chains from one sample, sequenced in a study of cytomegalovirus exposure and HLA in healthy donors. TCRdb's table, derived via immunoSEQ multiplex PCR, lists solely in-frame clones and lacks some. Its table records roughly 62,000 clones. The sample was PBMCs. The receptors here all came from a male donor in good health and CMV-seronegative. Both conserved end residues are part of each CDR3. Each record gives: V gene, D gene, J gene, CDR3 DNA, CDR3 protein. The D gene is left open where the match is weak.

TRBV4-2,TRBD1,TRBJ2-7,TGTGCCAGCAGCGGAGACAGGGCACACGAGCAGTACTTC,CASSGDRAHEQYF
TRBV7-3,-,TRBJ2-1,TGTGCCAGCAGCCGAGTAGGTCCAGGGCAAGACAATGAGCAGTTCTTC,CASSRVGPGQDNEQFF
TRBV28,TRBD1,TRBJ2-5,TGTGCCAGCAGTTTCAAGGGGGCCTTTCAAGAGAACCAGTACTTC,CASSFKGAFQENQYF
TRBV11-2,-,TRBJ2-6,TGTGCCAGCAGGCGCTGGGGCAGACCCTCTGGGGCCAACGTCCTGACTTTC,CASRRWGRPSGANVLTF
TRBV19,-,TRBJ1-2,TGTGCCAGTAGTATAGATCTGGGCAGGGGAGGCTACACCTTC,CASSIDLGRGGYTF
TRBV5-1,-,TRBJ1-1,TGCGCCAGCAGCTTGTTGGGAGGGAGCACTGAAGCTTTCTTT,CASSLLGGSTEAFF
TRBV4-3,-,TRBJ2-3,TGCGCCAGCAGCCACGATGGAGCACAAACCCCGGATACGCAGTATTTT,CASSHDGAQTPDTQYF
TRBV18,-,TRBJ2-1,TGTGCCAGCTCGTACAGGGAGAGCTCCGACAATGAGCAGTTCTTC,CASSYRESSDNEQFF
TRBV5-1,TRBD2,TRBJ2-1,TGCGCCAGCAGCCTGGTCCCGGGACTAGCGGGGGGATCGGTTGAGCAGTTCTTC,CASSLVPGLAGGSVEQFF
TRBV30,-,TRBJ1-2,TGTGCCTCGTCAGACAGCGCCCGCTATGGCTACACCTTC,CASSDSARYGYTF
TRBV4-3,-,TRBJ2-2,TGCGCCAGCAGCCCTACAGCGGGGAACACCGGGGAGCTGTTTTTT,CASSPTAGNTGELFF
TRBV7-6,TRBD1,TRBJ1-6,TGTGCCAGCAGCCCCGGACAGGGCCGATATTCACCCCTCCACTTT,CASSPGQGRYSPLHF
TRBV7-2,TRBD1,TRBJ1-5,TGTGCCAGCAGCAAGACAGGGGGCAATCAGCCCCAGCATTTT,CASSKTGGNQPQHF
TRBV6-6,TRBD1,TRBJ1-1,TGTGCCAGCAGCGAGGGACAGGGAAACACTGAAGCTTTCTTT,CASSEGQGNTEAFF
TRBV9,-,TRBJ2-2,TGTGCCAGCAGCCCAGCAAGGGGATACACCGGGGAGCTGTTTTTT,CASSPARGYTGELFF
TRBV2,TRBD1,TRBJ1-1,TGTGCCAGTAGGGACAGCTTGGGGGCAGCTTTCTTT,CASRDSLGAAFF
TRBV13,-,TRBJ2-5,TGTGCCAGCAGCCCGACTCGCGGGGGCCTCCAAGAGACCCAGTACTTC,CASSPTRGGLQETQYF
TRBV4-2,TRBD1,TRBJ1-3,TGTGCCAGCAGCCGGCAACAGGGGGAGGAAAACACCATATATTTT,CASSRQQGEENTIYF
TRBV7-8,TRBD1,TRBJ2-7,TGTGCCAGCAGCTCCTGGACAGGGTATTACGAGCAGTACTTC,CASSSWTGYYEQYF
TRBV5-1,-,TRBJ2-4,TGCGCCAGCAGCCCGGGACGGGGGACCTTACAAGACATTCAGTACTTC,CASSPGRGTLQDIQYF
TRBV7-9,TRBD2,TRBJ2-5,TGTGCCAGCAGCTTAGTAGCGAGTAGCGGGAGGGCCTCGACCCAGTACTTC,CASSLVASSGRASTQYF
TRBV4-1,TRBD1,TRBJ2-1,TGCGCCAGCAGCCAGGCTACCTCCGGGACAGGGGTAATATATGAGCAGTTCTTC,CASSQATSGTGVIYEQFF
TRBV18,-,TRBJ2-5,TGTGCCAGCTCACCACAGGGGGGGGAGACCCAGTACTTC,CASSPQGGETQYF
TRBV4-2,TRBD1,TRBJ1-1,TGTGCCAGCAGCCAACTGCAGACAGGGGGGATGTTGAGGACTGAAGCTTTCTTT,CASSQLQTGGMLRTEAFF
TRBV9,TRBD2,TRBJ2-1,TGTGCCAGCAGCGTGGGAGGGCCTGAGCAGTTCTTC,CASSVGGPEQFF
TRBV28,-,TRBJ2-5,TGTGCCAGCAGTTTGTCTGCAGCGGCAAACCAAGAGACCCAGTACTTC,CASSLSAAANQETQYF
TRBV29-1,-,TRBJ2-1,TGCAGCGCCGCCCTCGGGAACAATGAGCAGTTCTTC,CSAALGNNEQFF
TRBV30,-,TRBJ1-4,TGTGCCTGGAGTGGGCTCGGGACTAGTATTGAAAAACTGTTTTTT,CAWSGLGTSIEKLFF
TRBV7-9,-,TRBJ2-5,TGTGCCAGCAGCCAACAAGAGACCCAGTACTTC,CASSQQETQYF
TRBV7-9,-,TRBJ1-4,TGTGCCAGCAGCGCCGGACTGAATAATGAAAAACTGTTTTTT,CASSAGLNNEKLFF
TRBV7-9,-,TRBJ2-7,TGTGCCAGCAGCGATAACTACGAGCAGTACTTC,CASSDNYEQYF
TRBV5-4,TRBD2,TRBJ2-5,TGTGCCAACAGCTATCGACTAGCGGGGGGGGTAGAGACCCAGTACTTC,CANSYRLAGGVETQYF
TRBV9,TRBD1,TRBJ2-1,TGTGCCAGCAGCGCGAGACAGGGTCCAAGGAATGAGCAGTTCTTC,CASSARQGPRNEQFF
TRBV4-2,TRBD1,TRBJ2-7,TGTGCCAGCGCGCCGGGACAGGGGTCCTACGAGCAGTACTTC,CASAPGQGSYEQYF
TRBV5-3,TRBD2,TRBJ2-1,TGTGCCAGAAGCTGGCTTCAAGCGGGAACGGGCAATGAGCAGTTCTTC,CARSWLQAGTGNEQFF
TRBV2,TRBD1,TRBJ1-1,TGTGCCAGCAGTCAACAGGGGGCGCAGGGTGAAGCTTTCTTT,CASSQQGAQGEAFF
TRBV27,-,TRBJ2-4,TGTGCCAGCAGTTTCCTCCCAGGGGACATTCAGTACTTC,CASSFLPGDIQYF
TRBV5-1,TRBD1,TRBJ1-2,TGCGCCAGCAGCTTTTCGACAGGGGAGGGGGGCTACACCTTC,CASSFSTGEGGYTF
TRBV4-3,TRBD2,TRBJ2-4,TGCGCCAGCAGCCAAGGGCATAGCGGGAGGAGAAACATTCAGTACTTC,CASSQGHSGRRNIQYF
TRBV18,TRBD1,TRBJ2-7,TGTGCCAGCGCACCGCAGGGGGCTGGCCTCGCCTACGAGCAGTACTTC,CASAPQGAGLAYEQYF
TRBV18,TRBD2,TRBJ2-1,TGTGCCAGCTCACCTAACTCCGGGGGGTCAAGCTCCTACAATGAGCAGTTCTTC,CASSPNSGGSSSYNEQFF
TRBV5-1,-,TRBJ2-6,TGCGCCAGCACCGTTAGCCTTCCTGGGGCCAACGTCCTGACTTTC,CASTVSLPGANVLTF
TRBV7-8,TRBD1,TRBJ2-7,TGTGCCAGCAGTAAGGGACAGGCCCTCTACGAGCAGTACTTC,CASSKGQALYEQYF